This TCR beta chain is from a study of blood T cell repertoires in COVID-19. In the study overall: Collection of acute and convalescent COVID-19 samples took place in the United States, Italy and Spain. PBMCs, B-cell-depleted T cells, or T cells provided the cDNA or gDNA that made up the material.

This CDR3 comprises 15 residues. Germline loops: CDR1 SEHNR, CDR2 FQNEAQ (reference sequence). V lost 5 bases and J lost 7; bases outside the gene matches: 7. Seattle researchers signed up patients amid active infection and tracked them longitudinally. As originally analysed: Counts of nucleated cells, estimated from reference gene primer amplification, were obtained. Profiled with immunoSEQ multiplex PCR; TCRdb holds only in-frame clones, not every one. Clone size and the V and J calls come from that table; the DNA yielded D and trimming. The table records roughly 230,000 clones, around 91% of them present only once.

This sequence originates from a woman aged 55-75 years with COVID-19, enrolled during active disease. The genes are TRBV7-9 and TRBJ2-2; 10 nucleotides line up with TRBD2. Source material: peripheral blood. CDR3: CASSRGTSVGGELFF. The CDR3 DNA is TGTGCCAGCAGCCGAGGGACTAGCGTCGGCGGGGAGCTGTTTTTT.